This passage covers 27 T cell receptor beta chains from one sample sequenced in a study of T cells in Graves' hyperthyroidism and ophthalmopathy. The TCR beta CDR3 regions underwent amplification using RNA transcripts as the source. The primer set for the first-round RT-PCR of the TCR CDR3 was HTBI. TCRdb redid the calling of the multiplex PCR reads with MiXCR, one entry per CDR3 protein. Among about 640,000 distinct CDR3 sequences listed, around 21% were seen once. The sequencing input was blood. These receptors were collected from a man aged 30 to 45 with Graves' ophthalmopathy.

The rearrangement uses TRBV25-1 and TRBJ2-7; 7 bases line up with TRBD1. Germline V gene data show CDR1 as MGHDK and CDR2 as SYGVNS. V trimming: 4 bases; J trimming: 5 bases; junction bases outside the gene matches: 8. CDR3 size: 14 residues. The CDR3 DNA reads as TGTGCCAGCAGTGGCTGGGACAGCCCACACGAGCAGTACTTC. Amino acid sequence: CASSGWDSPHEQYF.

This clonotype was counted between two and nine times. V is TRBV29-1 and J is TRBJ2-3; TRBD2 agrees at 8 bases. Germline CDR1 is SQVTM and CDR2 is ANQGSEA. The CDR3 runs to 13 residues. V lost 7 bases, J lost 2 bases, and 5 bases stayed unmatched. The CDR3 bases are TGCAGCGGTACTAGCGGATACACAGATACGCAGTATTTT. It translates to CSGTSGYTDTQYF.

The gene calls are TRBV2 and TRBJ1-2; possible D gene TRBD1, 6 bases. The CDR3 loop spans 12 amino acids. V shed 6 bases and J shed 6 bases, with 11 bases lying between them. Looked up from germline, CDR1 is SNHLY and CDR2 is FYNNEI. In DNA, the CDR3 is TGTGCCAGCAGGACAGGCCCCCATGGCTACACCTTC. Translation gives CASRTGPHGYTF.

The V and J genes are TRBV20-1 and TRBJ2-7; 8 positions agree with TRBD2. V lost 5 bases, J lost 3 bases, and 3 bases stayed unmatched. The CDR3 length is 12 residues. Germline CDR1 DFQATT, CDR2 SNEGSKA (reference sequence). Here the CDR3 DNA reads TGCAGTGCTTCCGGGACTAGCTACGAGCAGTACTTC. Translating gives CSASGTSYEQYF.

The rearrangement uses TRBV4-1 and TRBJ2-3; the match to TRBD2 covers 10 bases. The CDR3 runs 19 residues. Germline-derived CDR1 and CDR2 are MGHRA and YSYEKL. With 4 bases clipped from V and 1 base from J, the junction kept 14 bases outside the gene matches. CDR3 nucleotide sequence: TGCGCCAGCAGCCCCAGCCCGGGAAGCGGGAGGGGGGGCACAGATACGCAGTATTTT. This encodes CASSPSPGSGRGGTDTQYF.

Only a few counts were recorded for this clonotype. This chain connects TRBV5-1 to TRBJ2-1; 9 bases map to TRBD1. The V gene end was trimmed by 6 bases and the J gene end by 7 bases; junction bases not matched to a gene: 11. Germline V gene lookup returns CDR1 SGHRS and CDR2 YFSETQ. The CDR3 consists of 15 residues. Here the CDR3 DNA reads TGCGCCAGCACCCCTCCGGGGACAGGGAGGAATGAGCAGTTCTTC. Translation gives CASTPPGTGRNEQFF.

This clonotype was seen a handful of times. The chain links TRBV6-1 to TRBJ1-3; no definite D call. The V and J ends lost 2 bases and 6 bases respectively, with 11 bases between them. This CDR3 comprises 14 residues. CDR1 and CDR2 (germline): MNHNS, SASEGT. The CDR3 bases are TGTGCCAGCAGTGAAAGGAAGGCGGCAAACACCATATATTTT. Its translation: CASSERKAANTIYF.

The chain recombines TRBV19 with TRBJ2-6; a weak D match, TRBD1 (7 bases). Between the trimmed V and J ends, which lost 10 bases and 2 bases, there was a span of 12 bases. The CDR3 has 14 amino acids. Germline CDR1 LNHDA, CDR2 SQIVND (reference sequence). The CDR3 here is CATRGRTGANVLTF. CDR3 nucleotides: TGTGCCACCAGGGGGAGGACTGGGGCCAACGTCCTGACTTTC.

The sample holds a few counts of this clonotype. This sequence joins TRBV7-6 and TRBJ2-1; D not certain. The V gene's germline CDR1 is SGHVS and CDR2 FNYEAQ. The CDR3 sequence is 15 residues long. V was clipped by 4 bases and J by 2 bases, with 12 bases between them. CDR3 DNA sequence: TGTGCCAGCAGCTACCGGACCACCACCTACAATGAGCAGTTCTTC. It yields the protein CASSYRTTTYNEQFF.

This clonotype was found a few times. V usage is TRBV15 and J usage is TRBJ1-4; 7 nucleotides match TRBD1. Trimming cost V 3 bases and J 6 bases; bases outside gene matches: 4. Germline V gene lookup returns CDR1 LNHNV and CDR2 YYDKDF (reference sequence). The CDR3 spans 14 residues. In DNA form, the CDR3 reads TGTGCCACCAGCAGGACGCAGGGGGATGAAAAACTGTTTTTT. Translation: CATSRTQGDEKLFF.

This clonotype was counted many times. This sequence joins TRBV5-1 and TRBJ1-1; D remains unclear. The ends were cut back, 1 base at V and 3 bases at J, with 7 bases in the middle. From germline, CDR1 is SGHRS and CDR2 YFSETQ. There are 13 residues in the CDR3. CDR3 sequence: CASSLLADTEAFF. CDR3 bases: TGCGCCAGCAGCTTGTTGGCAGACACTGAAGCTTTCTTT. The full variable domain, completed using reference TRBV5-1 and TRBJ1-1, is KAGVTQTPRYLIKTRGQQVTLSCSPISGHRSVSWYQQTPGQGLQFLFEYFSETQRNKGNFPGRFSGRQFSNSRSEMNVSTLELGDSALYLCASSLLADTEAFFGQGTRLTVV.

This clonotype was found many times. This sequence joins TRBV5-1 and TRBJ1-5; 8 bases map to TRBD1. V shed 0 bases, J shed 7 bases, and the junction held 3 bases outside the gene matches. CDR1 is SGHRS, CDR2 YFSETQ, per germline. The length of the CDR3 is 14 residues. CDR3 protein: CASSLGQGAQPQHF. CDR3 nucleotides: TGCGCCAGCAGCTTGGGTCAGGGGGCACAGCCCCAGCATTTT.

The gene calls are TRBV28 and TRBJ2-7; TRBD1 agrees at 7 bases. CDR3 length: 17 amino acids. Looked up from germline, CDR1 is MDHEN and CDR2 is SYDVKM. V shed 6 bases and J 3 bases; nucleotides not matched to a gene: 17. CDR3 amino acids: CASSHLRQGNSFYEQYF. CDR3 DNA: TGTGCCAGCAGCCACCTCAGACAGGGTAACTCTTTCTACGAGCAGTACTTC.

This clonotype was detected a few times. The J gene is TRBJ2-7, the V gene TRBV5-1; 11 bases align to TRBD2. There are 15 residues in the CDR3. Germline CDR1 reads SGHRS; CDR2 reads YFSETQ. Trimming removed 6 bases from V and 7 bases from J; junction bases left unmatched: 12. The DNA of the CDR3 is TGCGCCAGCAACCCTGCCGGGACTAGCGGTCTAGAGCAGTACTTC. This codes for CASNPAGTSGLEQYF. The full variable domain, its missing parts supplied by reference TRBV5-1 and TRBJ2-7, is KAGVTQTPRYLIKTRGQQVTLSCSPISGHRSVSWYQQTPGQGLQFLFEYFSETQRNKGNFPGRFSGRQFSNSRSEMNVSTLELGDSALYLCASNPAGTSGLEQYFGPGTRLTVT.

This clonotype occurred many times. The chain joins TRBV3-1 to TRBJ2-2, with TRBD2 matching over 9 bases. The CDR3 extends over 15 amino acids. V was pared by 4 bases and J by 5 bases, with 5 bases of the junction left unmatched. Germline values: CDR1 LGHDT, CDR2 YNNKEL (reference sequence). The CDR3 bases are TGTGCCAGCAGCCTACTAGCGGGTCTAACCGGGGAGCTGTTTTTT. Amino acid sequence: CASSLLAGLTGELFF.

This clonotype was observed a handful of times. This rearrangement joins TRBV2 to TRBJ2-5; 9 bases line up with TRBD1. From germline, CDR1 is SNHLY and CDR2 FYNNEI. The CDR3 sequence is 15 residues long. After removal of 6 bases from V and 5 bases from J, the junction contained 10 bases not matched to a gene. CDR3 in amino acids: CASSTDRGHGETQYF. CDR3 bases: TGTGCCAGCAGCACGGACAGGGGCCACGGGGAGACCCAGTACTTC.

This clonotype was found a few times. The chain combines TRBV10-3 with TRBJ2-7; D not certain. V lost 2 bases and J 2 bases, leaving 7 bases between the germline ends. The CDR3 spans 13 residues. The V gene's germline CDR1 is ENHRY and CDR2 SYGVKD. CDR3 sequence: CAISEDRAYEQYF. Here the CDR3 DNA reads TGTGCCATCAGTGAGGACCGAGCCTACGAGCAGTACTTC.

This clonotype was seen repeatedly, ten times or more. The CDR3 coding sequence is TGTGCCAGCAGCTTTCAACAGGGGGGGAATTCACCCCTCCACTTT. Its translation is CASSFQQGGNSPLHF. The chain has TRBV7-2 and TRBJ1-6, with 8 bases that match TRBD1. Germline V gives CDR1 SGHTA, CDR2 FQGNSA. The CDR3 spans 15 residues. Trimming cost V 3 bases and J 7 bases; bases outside gene matches: 5.

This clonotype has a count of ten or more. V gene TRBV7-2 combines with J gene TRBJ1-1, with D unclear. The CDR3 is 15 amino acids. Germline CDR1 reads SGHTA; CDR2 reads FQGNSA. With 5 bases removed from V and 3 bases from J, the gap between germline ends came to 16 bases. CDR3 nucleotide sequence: TGTGCCAGCAGCCAGCGACGCCAGCGGGACACTGAAGCTTTCTTT. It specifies CASSQRRQRDTEAFF.

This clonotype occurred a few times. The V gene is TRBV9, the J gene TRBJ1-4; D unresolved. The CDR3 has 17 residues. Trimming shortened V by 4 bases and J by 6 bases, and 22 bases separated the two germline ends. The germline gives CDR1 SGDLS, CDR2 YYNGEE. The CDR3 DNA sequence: TGTGCCAGCAGCCATACCGAGGGTCGGGGTCGAGATGAAAAACTGTTTTTT. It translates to CASSHTEGRGRDEKLFF.

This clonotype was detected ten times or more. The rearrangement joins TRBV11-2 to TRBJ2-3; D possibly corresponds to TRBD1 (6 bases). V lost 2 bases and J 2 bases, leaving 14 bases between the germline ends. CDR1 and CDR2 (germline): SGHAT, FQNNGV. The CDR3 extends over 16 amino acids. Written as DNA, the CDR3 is TGTGCCAGCAGCTTATATTCAGGGGAGAACACAGATACGCAGTATTTT. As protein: CASSLYSGENTDTQYF.

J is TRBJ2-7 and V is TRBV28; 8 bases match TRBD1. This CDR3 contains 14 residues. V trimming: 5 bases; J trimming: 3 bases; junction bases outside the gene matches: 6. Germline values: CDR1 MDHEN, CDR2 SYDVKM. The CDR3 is CASSPGQANYEQYF. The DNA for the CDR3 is TGTGCCAGCAGTCCGGGACAGGCGAACTACGAGCAGTACTTC.

CDR3 residues: CASSPYGPGLALDTQYF. CDR3 coding DNA: TGTGCCAGCAGCCCTTACGGACCGGGACTAGCTCTAGATACGCAGTATTTT. The chain has TRBV28 and TRBJ2-3; 9 nucleotides match TRBD2. Trimming cost V 6 bases and J 5 bases; bases outside gene matches: 15. Germline lookup yields CDR1 MDHEN and CDR2 SYDVKM. CDR3 length equals 17 residues.

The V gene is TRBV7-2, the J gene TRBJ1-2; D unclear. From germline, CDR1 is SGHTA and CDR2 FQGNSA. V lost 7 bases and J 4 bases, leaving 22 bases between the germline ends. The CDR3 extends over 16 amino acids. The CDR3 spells CASTSRLLLVSYGYTF. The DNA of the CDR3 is TGTGCCAGCACCTCACGGCTCCTATTAGTTAGCTATGGCTACACCTTC.

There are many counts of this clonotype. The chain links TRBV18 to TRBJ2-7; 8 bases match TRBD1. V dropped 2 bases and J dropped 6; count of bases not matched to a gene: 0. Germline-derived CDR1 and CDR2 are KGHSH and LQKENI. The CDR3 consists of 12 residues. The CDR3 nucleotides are TGTGCCAGCTCACCAGGACAGGGCGAGCAGTACTTC. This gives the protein CASSPGQGEQYF.

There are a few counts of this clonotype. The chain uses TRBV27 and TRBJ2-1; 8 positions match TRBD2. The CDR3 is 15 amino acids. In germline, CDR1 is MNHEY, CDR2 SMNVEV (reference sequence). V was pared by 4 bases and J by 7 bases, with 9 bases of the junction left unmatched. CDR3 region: CASSSASGSGNEQFF. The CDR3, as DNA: TGTGCCAGCAGTTCAGCCAGCGGGAGCGGGAATGAGCAGTTCTTC.

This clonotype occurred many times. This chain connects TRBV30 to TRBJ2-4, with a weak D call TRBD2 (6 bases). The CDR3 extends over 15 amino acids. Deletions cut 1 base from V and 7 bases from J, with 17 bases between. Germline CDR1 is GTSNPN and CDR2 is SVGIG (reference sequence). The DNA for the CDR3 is TGTGCCTGGAGTGCCGATGGGAGGCCAAACAACATTCAGTACTTC. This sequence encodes CAWSADGRPNNIQYF.